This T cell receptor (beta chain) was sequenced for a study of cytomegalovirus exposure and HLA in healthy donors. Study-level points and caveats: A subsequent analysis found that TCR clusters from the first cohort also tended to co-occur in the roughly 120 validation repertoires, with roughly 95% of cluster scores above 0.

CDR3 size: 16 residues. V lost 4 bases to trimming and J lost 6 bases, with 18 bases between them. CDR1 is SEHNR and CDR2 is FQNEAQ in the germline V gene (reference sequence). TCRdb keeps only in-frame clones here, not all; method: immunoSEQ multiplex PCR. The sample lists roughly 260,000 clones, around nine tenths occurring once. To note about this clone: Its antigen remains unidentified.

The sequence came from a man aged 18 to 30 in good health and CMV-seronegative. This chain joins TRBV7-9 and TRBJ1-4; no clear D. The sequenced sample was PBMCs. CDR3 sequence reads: CASSYNPGIKDEKLFF. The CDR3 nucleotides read TGTGCCAGCAGCTACAACCCGGGAATAAAAGATGAAAAACTGTTTTTT.